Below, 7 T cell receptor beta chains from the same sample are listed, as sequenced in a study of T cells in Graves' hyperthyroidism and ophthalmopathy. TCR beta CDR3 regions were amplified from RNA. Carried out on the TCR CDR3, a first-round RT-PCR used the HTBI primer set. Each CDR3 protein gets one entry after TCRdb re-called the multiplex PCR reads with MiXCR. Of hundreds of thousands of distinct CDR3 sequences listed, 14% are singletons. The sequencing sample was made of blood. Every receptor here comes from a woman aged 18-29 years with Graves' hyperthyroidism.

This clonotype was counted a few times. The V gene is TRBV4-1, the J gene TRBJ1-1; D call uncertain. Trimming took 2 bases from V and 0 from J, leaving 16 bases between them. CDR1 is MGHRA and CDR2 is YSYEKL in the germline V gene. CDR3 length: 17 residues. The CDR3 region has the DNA TGCGCCAGCAGCCAAAACGGCCCACTATACATGAACACTGAAGCTTTCTTT. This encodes CASSQNGPLYMNTEAFF.

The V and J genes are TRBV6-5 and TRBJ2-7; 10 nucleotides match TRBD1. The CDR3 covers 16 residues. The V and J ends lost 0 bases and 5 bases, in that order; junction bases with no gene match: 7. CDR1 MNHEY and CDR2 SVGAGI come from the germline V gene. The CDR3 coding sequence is TGTGCCAGCAGTTACTCGGGAAGACAGGGGGCAAACGAGCAGTACTTC. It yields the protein CASSYSGRQGANEQYF.

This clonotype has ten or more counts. The CDR3 reads CAWSGGLNSLNEQFF. CDR3 DNA sequence: TGTGCCTGGAGTGGAGGACTCAACAGCCTGAATGAGCAGTTCTTC. This chain connects TRBV30 to TRBJ2-1; a weak D match, TRBD2 (5 bases). Trimming stripped 1 base from V and 7 bases from J, with 17 bases between. This CDR3 has 15 residues. In germline, CDR1 is GTSNPN, CDR2 SVGIG (reference sequence).

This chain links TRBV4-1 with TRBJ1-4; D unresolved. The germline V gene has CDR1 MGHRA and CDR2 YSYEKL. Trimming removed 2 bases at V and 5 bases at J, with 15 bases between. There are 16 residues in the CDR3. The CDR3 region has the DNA TGCGCCAGCAGCCAACCCCACGGGCAGCGAAATGAAAAACTGTTTTTT. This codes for CASSQPHGQRNEKLFF.

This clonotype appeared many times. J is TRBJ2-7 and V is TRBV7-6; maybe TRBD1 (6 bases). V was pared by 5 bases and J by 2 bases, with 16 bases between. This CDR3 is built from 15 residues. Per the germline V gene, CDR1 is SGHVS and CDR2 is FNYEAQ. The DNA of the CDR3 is TGTGCCAGCAGCGTGACAGACCAGGGGACCTACGAGCAGTACTTC. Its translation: CASSVTDQGTYEQYF.

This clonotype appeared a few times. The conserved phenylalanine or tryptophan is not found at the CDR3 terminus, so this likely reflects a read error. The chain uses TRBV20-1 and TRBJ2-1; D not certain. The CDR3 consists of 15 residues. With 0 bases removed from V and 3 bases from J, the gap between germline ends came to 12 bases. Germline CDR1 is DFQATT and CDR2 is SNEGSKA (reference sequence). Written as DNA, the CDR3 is TGCAGTGCTAGAGATCCAAGTCCCCTCTACAATGAGCAGTTCATC. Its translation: CSARDPSPLYNEQFI.

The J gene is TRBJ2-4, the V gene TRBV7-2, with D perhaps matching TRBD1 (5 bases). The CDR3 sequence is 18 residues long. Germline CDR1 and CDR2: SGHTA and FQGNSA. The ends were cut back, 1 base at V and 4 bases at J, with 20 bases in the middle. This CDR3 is CASSLGQGAVRKKNIQYF. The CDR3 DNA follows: TGTGCCAGCAGCTTAGGGCAGGGTGCGGTAAGGAAAAAAAACATTCAGTACTTC.